A single TCR beta chain is shown here with its context. Antigen unknown. Gene names are the mouse ones. The sequence runs out 1 residue before the end of the CDR3; the remainder is reconstructed from the germline J gene. The germline V gene has CDR1 SGHND and CDR2 FRSKSL. V was clipped by 1 base and J by 7 bases, with 2 bases between them. The CDR3 length is 11 residues. Sequencing of TCRbeta CDR3 at survey depth gave sequences and template counts. Clones were read by immunoSEQ multiplex PCR, and TCRdb kept only the in-frame ones, dropping some. The sample gives some 6,300 clones, roughly 46% of which show up once; 7.8% is in the top ten. The entry originates in a study of tissue T cells after allogeneic stem cell transplantation. Study-level points and caveats: Sampling depth was limited, and the cohort was small and clinically varied. Within patients, tissue anatomy strongly shaped TCR repertoire composition.

Time point given: mouse harvest day 7 after allogeneic transplant. The graft held 10^6 splenic CD5+ T cells and 10^7 T-cell-depleted bone marrow cells. Mice had MHC-mismatched B6 into BALB/c GVHD, sampled day 7 or 14. This receptor was taken from a female BALB/c mouse given C57BL/6 T cells with graft-versus-host disease after an allogeneic hematopoietic cell transplant. The J gene is TRBJ2-1, the V gene TRBV15, with D uncertain. Material for sequencing was gut tissue. CDR3 residues: CASSLGAEQFF. CDR3 bases read: TGTGCCAGCAGTTTAGGCGCTGAGCAGTTC.